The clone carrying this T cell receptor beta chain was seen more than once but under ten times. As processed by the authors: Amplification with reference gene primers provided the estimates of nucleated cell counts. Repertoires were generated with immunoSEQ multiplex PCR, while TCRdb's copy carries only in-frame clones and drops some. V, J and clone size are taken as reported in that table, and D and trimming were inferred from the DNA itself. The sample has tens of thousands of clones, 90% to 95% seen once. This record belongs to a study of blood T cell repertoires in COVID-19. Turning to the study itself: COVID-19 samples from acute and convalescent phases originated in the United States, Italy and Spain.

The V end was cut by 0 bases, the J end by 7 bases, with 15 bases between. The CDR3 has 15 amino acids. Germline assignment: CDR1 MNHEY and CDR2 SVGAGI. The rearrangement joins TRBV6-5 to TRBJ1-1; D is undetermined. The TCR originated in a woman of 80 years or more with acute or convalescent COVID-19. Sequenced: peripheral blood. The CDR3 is CASSYSSTAGIEAFF. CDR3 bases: TGTGCCAGCAGTTACTCCTCTACTGCGGGGATTGAAGCTTTCTTT.